This is a list of T cell receptor beta chains from one sample in a study of identical twins. In TCRdb, the 5' RACE reads were re-called with MiXCR into one record per CDR3 protein. The sample yields roughly 1,500,000 distinct CDR3 sequences, 25% to 35% seen once. Material: cord blood. The receptors were sampled from a newborn girl in good health. CDR3s include the opening cysteine and the closing phenylalanine or tryptophan. A D gene is named only where the DNA matches it firmly. Only part of the rows carry a size: once, few, many, or a class if the clone is expanded.

length	V	D	J	size	DNA	CDR3
15	TRBV20-1	TRBD2	TRBJ2-3	few	TGCAGTGCTAGTTTGGGCGGGGGAGGCACAGATACGCAGTATTTT	CSASLGGGGTDTQYF
16	TRBV20-1	NA	TRBJ1-5	NA	TGCAGTGCTGGACGGTCAGTGCGGGGATGGGATCAGCCCCAGCATTTT	CSAGRSVRGWDQPQHF
13	TRBV6-5	NA	TRBJ2-1	NA	TGTGCCAGCAGTTACCGGGGACCTAATGAGCAGTTCTTC	CASSYRGPNEQFF
13	TRBV11-1	NA	TRBJ2-7	NA	TGTGCCAGCAGCTTAGCGATGCCGCACGAGCAGTACTTC	CASSLAMPHEQYF
14	TRBV5-1	NA	TRBJ2-3	many	TGTGCCAGCAGCTTGCGGAGGAGCACAGATACGCAGTATTTT	CASSLRRSTDTQYF
13	TRBV7-9	NA	TRBJ2-1	NA	TGTGCCAGCAGCCTAAGACACGACAATGAGCAGTTCTTC	CASSLRHDNEQFF
16	TRBV3-1	NA	TRBJ2-4	NA	TGTGCCAGCAGCTTAGAGGGGCAGGTAGCCAAAAACATTCAGTACTTC	CASSLEGQVAKNIQYF
13	TRBV2	NA	TRBJ1-2	NA	TGTGCCAGCCGGAGATTCGTACCGGGAGGCTACACCTTC	CASRRFVPGGYTF
12	TRBV9	TRBD2	TRBJ2-1	NA	TGTGCCAGCTCCGGACTAGCCTTGGGACAGTTCTTC	CASSGLALGQFF
16	TRBV6-5	TRBD2	TRBJ2-7	NA	TGTGCCAGCAGTTACACGGAACTAGCGGGACTCTACGAGCAGTACTTC	CASSYTELAGLYEQYF
14	TRBV20-1	NA	TRBJ2-1	few	TGCAGTGCTAGTCCTCAAAGCTCCTACAATGAGCAGTTCTTC	CSASPQSSYNEQFF
14	TRBV7-8	NA	TRBJ1-5	once	TGTGCCAGCAGCTTAGATTTCGGAAATCAGCCCCAGCATTTT	CASSLDFGNQPQHF
15	TRBV19	NA	TRBJ1-5	NA	TGTGCCAGTAATGACGGCCCTTATAGCAATCAGCCCCAGCATTTT	CASNDGPYSNQPQHF
13	TRBV20-1	NA	TRBJ1-1	few	TGCAGTGCTAGTCAGTACCGGGGGACTGAAGCTTTCTTT	CSASQYRGTEAFF
15	TRBV20-1	TRBD1	TRBJ1-2	few	TGCAGTGCAAGGGACAGGGGGAAGGGAAACTATGGCTACACCTTC	CSARDRGKGNYGYTF
14	TRBV7-2	NA	TRBJ2-3	few	TGTGCCAGCAGCTTAAATCGGTCGCCAGATACGCAGTATTTT	CASSLNRSPDTQYF
14	TRBV20-1	TRBD2	TRBJ2-5	NA	TGCAGTGCTGTCTCTAGCGGGATCGGGGGTGAGCAGTACTTC	CSAVSSGIGGEQYF
16	TRBV6-6	NA	TRBJ1-6	NA	TGTGCCAGCAGAAGCGACTCAGGGCGGTTTAATTCACCCCTCCACTTT	CASRSDSGRFNSPLHF
13	TRBV7-9	NA	TRBJ1-1	NA	TGTGCCAGCAGAGGGGGGCTAGACACTGAAGCTTTCTTT	CASRGGLDTEAFF
14	TRBV15	TRBD1	TRBJ2-7	NA	TGTGCCACCAGCAGGGGGGACAGGGCCTACGAGCAGTACTTC	CATSRGDRAYEQYF
18	TRBV6-1	TRBD1	TRBJ1-6	NA	TGTGCCAGCAGGCCCGGGACAGGGGGACTACTCTATAATTCACCCCTCCACTTT	CASRPGTGGLLYNSPLHF
17	TRBV5-1	TRBD2	TRBJ2-7	NA	TGCGCCAGCAGCAAGGGGACTAGCGGGGGGAACTCCTACGAGCAGTACTTC	CASSKGTSGGNSYEQYF
15	TRBV7-6	NA	TRBJ2-7	many	TGTGCCAGCAGCTTAGAAGGTGGACACTCCTACGAGCAGTACTTC	CASSLEGGHSYEQYF
12	TRBV11-2	NA	TRBJ2-7	many	TGTGCCAGCAGCTTAGACGCTTACGAGCAGTACTTC	CASSLDAYEQYF
13	TRBV21-1	NA	TRBJ1-4	NA	TGTGCCAGCCCTGGCAGGTGCAATGAAAAACTGTTTTTT	CASPGRCNEKLFF
17	TRBV5-1	TRBD2	TRBJ2-2	NA	TGCGCCAGCAGCCGGACGACTAGCGGGAGGAACACCGGGGAGCTGTTTTTT	CASSRTTSGRNTGELFF
14	TRBV6-1	NA	TRBJ2-1	few	TGTGCCAGCAGCCGGGACTTGTACTACAATGAGCAGTTCTTC	CASSRDLYYNEQFF
14	TRBV9	TRBD1	TRBJ1-2	NA	TGTGCCAGCAGCTCCAAGACAGGGGGCTATGGCTACACCTTC	CASSSKTGGYGYTF
17	TRBV12-3/TRBV12-4	TRBD2	TRBJ2-6	NA	TGTGCCAGCAGGACTAGCGGGAGATCCTCTGGGGCCAACGTCCTGACTTTC	CASRTSGRSSGANVLTF
13	TRBV20-1	TRBD1	TRBJ1-1	NA	TGCAGTGCAATTCCGGGACAGGGCACTGAAGCTTTCTTT	CSAIPGQGTEAFF